Sequencing of this T cell receptor (beta chain) was carried out in a study of T cell changes during pregnancy in multiple sclerosis. Trimming took 8 bases from V and 1 from J; bases not matched to a gene: 3. CDR3 size: 13 residues. Germline assignment: CDR1 SNHLY and CDR2 FYNNEI. Libraries were prepared by immunoSEQ multiplex PCR; TCRdb keeps only in-frame clonotypes and omits some of them. The table includes approximately 89,000 clones, approximately 94% detected once. The origin of this receptor is a female donor with multiple sclerosis, enrolled in a pregnancy study. Sequenced here: peripheral blood, sampled in the third trimester of pregnancy. The chain recombines TRBV2 with TRBJ2-5; 8 positions agree with TRBD2. CDR3 sequence: CASLSGSQETQYF. DNA for the CDR3: TGTGCCAGCTTGAGCGGGAGCCAAGAGACCCAGTACTTC.